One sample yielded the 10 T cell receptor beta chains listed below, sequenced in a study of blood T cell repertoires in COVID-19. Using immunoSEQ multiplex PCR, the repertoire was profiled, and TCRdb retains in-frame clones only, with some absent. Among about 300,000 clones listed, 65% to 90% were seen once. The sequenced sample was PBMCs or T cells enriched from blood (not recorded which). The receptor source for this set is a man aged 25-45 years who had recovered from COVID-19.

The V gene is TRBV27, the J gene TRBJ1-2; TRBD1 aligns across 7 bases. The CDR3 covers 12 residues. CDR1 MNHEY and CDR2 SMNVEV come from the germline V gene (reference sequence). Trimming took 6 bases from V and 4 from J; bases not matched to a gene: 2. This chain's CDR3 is CASRQGTYGYTF. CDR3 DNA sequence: TGTGCCAGCAGACAGGGGACCTATGGCTACACCTTC.

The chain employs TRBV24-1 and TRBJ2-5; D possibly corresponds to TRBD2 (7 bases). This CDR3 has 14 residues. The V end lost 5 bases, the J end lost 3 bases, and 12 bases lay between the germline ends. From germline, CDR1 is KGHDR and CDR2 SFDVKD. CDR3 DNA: TGTGCCACCAGTGGTGGGGGGGGCGAAGAGACCCAGTACTTC. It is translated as CATSGGGGEETQYF.

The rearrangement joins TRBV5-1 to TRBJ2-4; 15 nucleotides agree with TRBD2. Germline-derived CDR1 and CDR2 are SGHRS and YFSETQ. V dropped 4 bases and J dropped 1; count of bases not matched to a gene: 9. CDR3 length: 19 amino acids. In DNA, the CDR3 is TGCGCCAGCAGCGCCACCCCTGGACTAGCGGGAGGGGCCAAAAACATTCAGTACTTC. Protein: CASSATPGLAGGAKNIQYF.

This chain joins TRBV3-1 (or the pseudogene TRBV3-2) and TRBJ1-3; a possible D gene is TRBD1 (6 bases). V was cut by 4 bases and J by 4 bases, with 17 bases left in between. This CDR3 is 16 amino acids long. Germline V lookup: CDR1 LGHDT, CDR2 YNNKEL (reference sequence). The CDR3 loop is CASSPPGTPSGNTIYF. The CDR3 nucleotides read TGTGCCAGCAGCCCCCCCGGGACACCCTCGGGAAACACCATATATTTT.

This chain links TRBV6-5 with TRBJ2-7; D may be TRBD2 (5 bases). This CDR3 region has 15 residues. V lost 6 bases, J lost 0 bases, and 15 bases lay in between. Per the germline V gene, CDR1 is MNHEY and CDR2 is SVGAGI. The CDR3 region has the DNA TGTGCCAGCAGCGCTCCTAGGACTTCCTCCTACGAGCAGTACTTC. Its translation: CASSAPRTSSYEQYF.

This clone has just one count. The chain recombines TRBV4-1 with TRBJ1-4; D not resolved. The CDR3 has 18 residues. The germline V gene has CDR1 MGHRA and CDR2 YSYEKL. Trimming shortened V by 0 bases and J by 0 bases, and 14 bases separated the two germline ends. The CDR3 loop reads CASSQDHLVGPTNEKLFF. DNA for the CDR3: TGCGCCAGCAGCCAAGATCATCTAGTTGGTCCAACTAATGAAAAACTGTTTTTT.

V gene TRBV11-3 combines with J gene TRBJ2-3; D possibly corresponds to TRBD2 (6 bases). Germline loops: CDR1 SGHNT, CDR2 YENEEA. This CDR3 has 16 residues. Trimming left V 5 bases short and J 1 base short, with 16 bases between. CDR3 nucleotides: TGTGCCAGCAGCCGTGGTTTTGGGGAGGGCACAGATACGCAGTATTTT. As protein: CASSRGFGEGTDTQYF.

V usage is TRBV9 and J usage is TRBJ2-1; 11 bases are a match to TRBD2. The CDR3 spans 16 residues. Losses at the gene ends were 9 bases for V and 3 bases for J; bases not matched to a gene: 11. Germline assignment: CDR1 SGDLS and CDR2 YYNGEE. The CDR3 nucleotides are TGTGCCACAGCCCCTTATACTAGCGGGAGCTACAATGAGCAGTTCTTC. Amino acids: CATAPYTSGSYNEQFF.

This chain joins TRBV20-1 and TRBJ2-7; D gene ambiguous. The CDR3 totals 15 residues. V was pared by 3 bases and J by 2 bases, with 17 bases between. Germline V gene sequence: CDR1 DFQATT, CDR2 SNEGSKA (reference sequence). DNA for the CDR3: TGCAGTGCTAGTGTAGGTTACGGTGGAGCCTACGAGCAGTACTTC. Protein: CSASVGYGGAYEQYF.

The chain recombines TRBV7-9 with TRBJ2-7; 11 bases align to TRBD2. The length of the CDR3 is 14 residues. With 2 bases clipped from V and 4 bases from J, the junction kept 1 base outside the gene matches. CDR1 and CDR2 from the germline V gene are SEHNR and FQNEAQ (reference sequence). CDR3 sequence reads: CASSLSSGRYEQYF. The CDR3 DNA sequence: TGTGCCAGCAGCTTATCTAGCGGGAGGTACGAGCAGTACTTC.